Detailed here is one T cell receptor (beta chain). Antigen specificity is unknown. Germline V gives CDR1 LGHNT, CDR2 FRNRAP. The CDR3 runs to 10 residues. V was cut by 2 bases and J by 7 bases, with 0 bases left in between. Histologic diagnosis was independently verified by two lung pathologists. These data are taken from a study of immune evolution from preneoplasia to lung adenocarcinoma. About the research overall: HLA loss of heterozygosity: under 7.5% AIS, about 15% MIA, about 35% ADC, none AAH. Whole-study results and caveats: Later-stage lesions seemingly showed higher T cell density and diversity than normal lung. Top clone share appeared to fall from AAH through AIS, MIA, adenocarcinoma.

Sequencing was performed with immunoSEQ multiplex PCR; in TCRdb, only in-frame clones are kept and a portion is missing. The data show fewer than 6,000 clones, about four fifths seen once. V is TRBV12-5 and J is TRBJ1-3; the D is unclear. The sample taken for sequencing was FFPE minimally invasive lung adenocarcinoma tissue. The TCR was taken from a person aged 55-85 years with lung adenocarcinoma. CDR3 DNA sequence: TGTGCTAGTGGTTTGAACACCATATATTTT. Protein product: CASGLNTIYF.